The T cell receptor beta chain described here comes from a study of somatic mutations in cytotoxic T cells in rheumatoid arthritis. On the study more broadly: Peripheral blood samples of less than 35 ml EDTA were taken from patients directly after diagnosis and before treatment. Selected populations of V beta antibody-stained T cells underwent flow sorting at nearly 100% purity; these encompassed V beta1+ cells subjected to TCRB sequencing.

The germline CDR1 and CDR2 sequences are MDHEN and SYDVKM. The V gene lost 6 bases and the J gene lost 3 bases, with 15 bases spanning the gap. The CDR3 loop spans 15 amino acids. The method was immunoSEQ multiplex PCR; TCRdb's version includes in-frame clones alone and lacks a portion of them. This sample has some 16,000 clones; roughly 73% occur once, and the top ten carry around a fifth. As regards this clone: Its specificity is not known.

Positively selected by magnetic beads, CD4+ and CD8+ cells were purity-checked by flow cytometry. Regarding the study as a whole: Just what the expanded CD8+ clones targeted, in terms of antigens, remained unknown.

The receptor's source is an adult with rheumatoid arthritis. The V and J genes are TRBV28 and TRBJ2-1; the D gene is possibly TRBD2 (6 bases). The sequenced material came from CD8+ T cells sorted from blood. The CDR3 coding sequence is TGTGCCAGCAGGCCACTAGCTGAGGGCTACAATGAGCAGTTCTTC. It specifies CASRPLAEGYNEQFF.